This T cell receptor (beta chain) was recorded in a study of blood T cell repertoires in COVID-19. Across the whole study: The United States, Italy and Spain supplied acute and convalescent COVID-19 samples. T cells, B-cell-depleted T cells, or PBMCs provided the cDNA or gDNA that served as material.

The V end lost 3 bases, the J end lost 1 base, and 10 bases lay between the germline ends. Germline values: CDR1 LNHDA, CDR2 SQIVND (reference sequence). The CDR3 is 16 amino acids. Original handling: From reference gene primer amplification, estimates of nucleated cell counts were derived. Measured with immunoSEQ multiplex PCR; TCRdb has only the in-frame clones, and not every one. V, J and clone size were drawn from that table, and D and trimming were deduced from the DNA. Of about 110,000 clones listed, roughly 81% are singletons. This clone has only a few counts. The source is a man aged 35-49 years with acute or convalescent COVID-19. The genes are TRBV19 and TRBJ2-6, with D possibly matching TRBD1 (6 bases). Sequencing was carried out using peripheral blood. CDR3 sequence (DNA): TGTGCCAGTAGTATTGAACAGGGTTCTGGGGCCAACGTCCTGACTTTC. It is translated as CASSIEQGSGANVLTF.